The 14 T cell receptor beta chains below all came from one sample that was sequenced in a study of early T cells in non-severe SARS-CoV-2 infection. One entry per CDR3 protein results from TCRdb running MiXCR on the 5' RACE reads. The data contain tens of thousands of distinct CDR3 sequences, over 4.5% of them seen just once; the ten biggest clones take up 30%. The specimen sequenced was whole blood. These receptors all stem from an adult who was a healthcare worker with PCR-confirmed SARS-CoV-2 infection or an uninfected control (not recorded which).

This clonotype was observed many times. The V gene is TRBV28, the J gene TRBJ1-1; possible D gene TRBD1, 5 bases. The CDR3 runs 13 residues. The V gene's germline CDR1 is MDHEN and CDR2 SYDVKM. Trimming removed 4 bases at V and 2 bases at J, with 8 bases between. The CDR3 protein is CASSYQGNTEAFF. DNA of the CDR3: TGTGCCAGCAGTTACCAGGGTAACACTGAAGCTTTCTTT.

This clonotype was found many times. The chain joins TRBV14 to TRBJ2-7, with D perhaps TRBD1 (6 bases). Trimming took 1 base from V and 4 from J, leaving 8 bases between them. CDR3 length: 13 amino acids. From germline, CDR1 is SGHDN and CDR2 FVKESK. CDR3 sequence (DNA): TGTGCCAGCAGCCAAGTAAGGGGGTACGAGCAGTACTTC. Protein product: CASSQVRGYEQYF.

In this sample, this clonotype turned up many times. V gene TRBV6-2 or TRBV6-3 combines with J gene TRBJ2-7; D may be TRBD1 or TRBD2 (5 bases each). V was clipped by 5 bases and J by 2 bases, with 16 bases between them. The CDR3 runs 15 residues. Germline CDR1 reads MNHEY; CDR2 reads SVGEGT. CDR3 sequence reads: CASSPWGNQAYEQYF. DNA of the CDR3: TGTGCCAGCAGTCCCTGGGGGAATCAGGCCTACGAGCAGTACTTC.

This clonotype occurred many times. The J gene is TRBJ2-7, the V gene TRBV29-1; 7 nucleotides match TRBD2. The V gene's germline CDR1 is SQVTM and CDR2 ANQGSEA. The CDR3 length is 14 residues. With 6 bases clipped from V and 3 bases from J, the junction kept 11 bases outside the gene matches. The CDR3 is CSVTLSGSLYEQYF. The CDR3 DNA sequence: TGCAGCGTAACCCTTAGCGGGTCCCTCTACGAGCAGTACTTC.

There are many counts of this clonotype. V gene TRBV10-3 combines with J gene TRBJ2-3, with TRBD2 matching over 12 bases. The CDR3 runs to 14 residues. After removal of 7 bases from V and 8 bases from J, the junction contained 7 bases not matched to a gene. In germline, CDR1 is ENHRY, CDR2 SYGVKD. In DNA form, the CDR3 reads TGTGCCATCAAAGCTAGCGGGGGGGCTAGTACGCAGTATTTT. Translated, it gives CAIKASGGASTQYF.

This clonotype has just a few counts. This sequence joins TRBV15 and TRBJ2-5; maybe TRBD1 (6 bases). CDR1 LNHNV and CDR2 YYDKDF come from the germline V gene (reference sequence). V shed 0 bases and J shed 1 base, with 9 bases lying between them. The CDR3 spans 15 residues. In DNA, the CDR3 is TGTGCCACCAGCAGAGACAGGGGCTCCCAAGAGACCCAGTACTTC. Translated: CATSRDRGSQETQYF. Full variable domain (missing parts from reference TRBV15 and TRBJ2-5): DAMVIQNPRYQVTQFGKPVTLSCSQTLNHNVMYWYQQKSSQAPKLLFHYYDKDFNNEADTPDNFQSRRPNTSFCFLDIRSPGLGDTAMYLCATSRDRGSQETQYFGPGTRLLVL.

The table lists this clonotype with a few counts. The chain couples TRBV5-6 to TRBJ1-1; D call uncertain. The germline V gene encodes CDR1 SGHDT and CDR2 YYEEEE. Trimming pared 0 bases from V and 4 bases from J, leaving 13 bases between. The CDR3 contains 15 residues. The CDR3 DNA reads as TGTGCCAGCAGCTTGGTTAACGCGGGAGGCACTGAAGCTTTCTTT. Its protein product is CASSLVNAGGTEAFF.

This clonotype was detected many times. This chain joins TRBV12-3 or TRBV12-4 and TRBJ1-2; D gene uncertain. The V and J ends lost 3 bases and 2 bases respectively, with 4 bases between them. The CDR3 loop spans 12 amino acids. CDR3 nucleotide sequence: TGTGCCAGCAGTTTGGGGAACTATGGCTACACCTTC. Protein product: CASSLGNYGYTF.

This clonotype has more than one count but fewer than ten. This chain uses TRBV7-9 with TRBJ1-1; D perhaps matches TRBD1 (6 bases). Germline values: CDR1 SEHNR, CDR2 FQNEAQ (reference sequence). CDR3 length: 14 amino acids. V shed 3 bases and J shed 5 bases, with 13 bases lying between them. Here the CDR3 reads CASSFLQGRTEAFF. The CDR3 nucleotides read TGTGCCAGCAGCTTCTTACAGGGTCGGACTGAAGCTTTCTTT. Drawing the rest from reference TRBV7-9 and TRBJ1-1, the complete variable domain is DTGVSQNPRHKITKRGQNVTFRCDPISEHNRLYWYRQTLGQGPEFLTYFQNEAQLEKSRLLSDRFSAERPKGSFSTLEIQRTEQGDSAMYLCASSFLQGRTEAFFGQGTRLTVV.

The table lists this clonotype with many counts. The V gene is TRBV7-8, the J gene TRBJ1-1, with D hard to call. The V gene's germline CDR1 is SGHVS and CDR2 FQNEAQ. V was trimmed by 1 base and J by 3 bases, leaving 6 bases between them. The CDR3 extends over 13 amino acids. The CDR3: CASSLDPHTEAFF. The CDR3, as DNA: TGTGCCAGCAGCTTAGACCCCCACACTGAAGCTTTCTTT.

This clonotype was observed at least ten times. CDR3 DNA sequence: TGTGCCAGCAGCTTATCCCCCCCCCAAGAGCAGTACTTC. As protein: CASSLSPPQEQYF. The V gene is TRBV7-2, the J gene TRBJ2-7, with D unclear. CDR1 and CDR2 from the germline V gene are SGHTA and FQGNSA. V was shortened by 2 bases and J by 7 bases, with 12 bases between the two germline ends. The CDR3 extends over 13 amino acids.

This clonotype was recorded many times. The chain joins TRBV6-2 or TRBV6-3 to TRBJ2-7; D ambiguous. From germline, CDR1 is MNHEY and CDR2 SVGEGT. This CDR3 comprises 12 residues. Trimming removed 4 bases from V and 4 bases from J, with 8 bases in between. CDR3 in amino acids: CASSSDGYEQYF. CDR3 bases: TGTGCCAGCAGTTCAGACGGTTACGAGCAGTACTTC.

This clonotype was counted many times. The gene calls are TRBV20-1 and TRBJ1-5; no firm D call. CDR1 is DFQATT and CDR2 is SNEGSKA in the germline V gene (reference sequence). Trimming stripped 2 bases from V and 0 bases from J, with 8 bases between. The CDR3 loop spans 14 amino acids. CDR3 DNA sequence: TGCAGTGCTAGAACTGGTTATAGCAATCAGCCCCAGCATTTT. This codes for CSARTGYSNQPQHF.

This clonotype has at least ten counts. This rearrangement joins TRBV20-1 to TRBJ2-1; TRBD1 agrees at 8 bases. This CDR3 spans 11 amino acids. The germline gives CDR1 DFQATT, CDR2 SNEGSKA (reference sequence). The junction had 3 bases not matched to a gene; V was cut back by 6 bases and J by 8 bases. CDR3 protein: CSAQDRDEQFF. DNA for the CDR3: TGCAGTGCCCAGGACAGGGATGAGCAGTTCTTC.